This TCR beta chain comes out of a study of tumor and adjacent non-tumor tissue in lung cancer. Overall study context: Histology: 12 adenocarcinoma, a couple of squamous cell carcinoma, 1 small cell lung cancer. The patients, roughly eleven men and roughly 5 women, were roughly 30 to 85 with stage I to III disease.

No cell sorting was done before RNA was extracted from the tissue. Chemotherapy-naive patients with new lung cancer underwent thoracic surgery in China, August–late 2014. Germline V gene lookup returns CDR1 SGHNT and CDR2 YENEEA. The CDR3 length is 14 residues. General study findings and limits: Patients with more diverse tumor TCRs had worse survival.

TCRbeta libraries were built with three rounds of nested PCR, modified from ARM-PCR. TCRdb reanalysed the multiplex PCR reads using MiXCR and keeps one entry per CDR3 protein. Of roughly 120,000 distinct CDR3 sequences in the sample, roughly 84% were seen once. There are a few counts of this clonotype. Its antigen is currently unknown. An end of the junction differs from the germline gene, which may be a read error. This receptor was obtained from a man between 65 and 85 years old with non-small cell lung cancer. The chain has TRBV11-3 and TRBJ2-7; either TRBD1 or TRBD2 may fit D (5 bases each). The sequenced sample was lung tumor tissue. The CDR3 DNA follows: TGTGCCAACAGTTTGGACGGGACGCTAGGAGAGCAGTGCTTC. Its protein is CANSLDGTLGEQCF.